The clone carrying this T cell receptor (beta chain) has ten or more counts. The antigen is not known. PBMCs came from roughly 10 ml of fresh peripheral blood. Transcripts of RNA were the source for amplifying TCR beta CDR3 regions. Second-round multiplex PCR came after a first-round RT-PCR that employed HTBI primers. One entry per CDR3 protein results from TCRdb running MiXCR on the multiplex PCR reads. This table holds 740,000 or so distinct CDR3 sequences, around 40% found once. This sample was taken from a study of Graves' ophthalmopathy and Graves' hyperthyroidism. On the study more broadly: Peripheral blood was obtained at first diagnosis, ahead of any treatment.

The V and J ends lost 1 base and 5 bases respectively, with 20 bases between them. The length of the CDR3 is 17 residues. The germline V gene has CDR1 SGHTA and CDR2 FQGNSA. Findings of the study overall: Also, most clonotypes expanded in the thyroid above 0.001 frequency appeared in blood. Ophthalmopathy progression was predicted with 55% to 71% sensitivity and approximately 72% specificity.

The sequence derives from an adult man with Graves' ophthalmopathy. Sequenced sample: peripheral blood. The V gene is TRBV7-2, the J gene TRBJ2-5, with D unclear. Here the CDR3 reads CASSLGTGSFKQETQYF. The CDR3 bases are TGTGCCAGCAGCTTAGGGACGGGCAGCTTTAAGCAGGAGACCCAGTACTTC.